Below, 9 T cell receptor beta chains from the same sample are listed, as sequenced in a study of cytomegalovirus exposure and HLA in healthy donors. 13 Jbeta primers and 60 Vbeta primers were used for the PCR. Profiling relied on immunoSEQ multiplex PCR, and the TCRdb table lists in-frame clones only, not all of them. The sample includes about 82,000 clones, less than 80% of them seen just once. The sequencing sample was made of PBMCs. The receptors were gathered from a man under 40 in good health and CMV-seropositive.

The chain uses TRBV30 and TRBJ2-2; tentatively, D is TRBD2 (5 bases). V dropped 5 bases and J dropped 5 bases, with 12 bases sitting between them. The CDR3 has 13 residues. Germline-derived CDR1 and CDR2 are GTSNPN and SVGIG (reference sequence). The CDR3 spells CAWDGLLTGELFF. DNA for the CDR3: TGTGCCTGGGACGGACTTTTAACCGGGGAGCTGTTTTTT.

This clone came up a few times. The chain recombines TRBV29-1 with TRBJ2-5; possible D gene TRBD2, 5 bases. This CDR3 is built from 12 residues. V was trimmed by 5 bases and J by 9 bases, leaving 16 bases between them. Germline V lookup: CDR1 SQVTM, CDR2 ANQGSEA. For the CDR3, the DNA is TGCAGCGTTCCGGACGGGATAGGAGCCCAGTACTTC. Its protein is CSVPDGIGAQYF.

The CDR3 DNA reads as TGCAGCGTTAACTATCGACAGGGCAACTATGGCTACACCTTC. As protein: CSVNYRQGNYGYTF. The chain is built from TRBV29-1 and TRBJ1-2; 7 nucleotides align to TRBD1. This CDR3 is 14 amino acids long. The V gene's germline CDR1 is SQVTM and CDR2 ANQGSEA. J was trimmed by 2 bases and V by 5 bases; bases with no gene match: 8.

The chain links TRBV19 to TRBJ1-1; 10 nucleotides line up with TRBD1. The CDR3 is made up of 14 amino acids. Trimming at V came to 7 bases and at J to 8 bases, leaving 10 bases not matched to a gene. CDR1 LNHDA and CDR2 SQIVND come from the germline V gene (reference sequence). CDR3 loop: CASTRPGQGVEAFF. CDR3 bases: TGTGCCAGTACCAGACCCGGACAGGGGGTGGAAGCTTTCTTT.

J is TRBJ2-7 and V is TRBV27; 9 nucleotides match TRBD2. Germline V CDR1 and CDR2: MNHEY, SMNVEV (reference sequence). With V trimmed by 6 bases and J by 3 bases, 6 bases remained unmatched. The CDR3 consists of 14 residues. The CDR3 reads CASRPLTSGYEQYF. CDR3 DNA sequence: TGTGCCAGCAGGCCCCTGACTAGCGGCTACGAGCAGTACTTC.

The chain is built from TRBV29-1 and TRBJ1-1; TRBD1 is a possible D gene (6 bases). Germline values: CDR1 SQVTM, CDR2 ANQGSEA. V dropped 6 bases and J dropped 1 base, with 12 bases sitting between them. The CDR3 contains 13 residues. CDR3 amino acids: CSVAPGQNTEAFF. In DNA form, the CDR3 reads TGCAGCGTAGCGCCGGGACAGAACACTGAAGCTTTCTTT.

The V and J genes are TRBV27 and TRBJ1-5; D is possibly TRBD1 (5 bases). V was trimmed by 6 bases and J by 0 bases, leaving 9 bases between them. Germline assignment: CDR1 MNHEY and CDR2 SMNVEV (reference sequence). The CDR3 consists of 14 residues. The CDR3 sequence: CASRAGFSNQPQHF. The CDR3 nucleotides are TGTGCCAGCAGGGCAGGGTTTAGCAATCAGCCCCAGCATTTT.

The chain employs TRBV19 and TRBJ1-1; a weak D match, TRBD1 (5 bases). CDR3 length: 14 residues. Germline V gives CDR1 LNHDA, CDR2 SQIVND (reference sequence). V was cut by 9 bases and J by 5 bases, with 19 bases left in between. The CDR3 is CASQAGGGGTEAFF. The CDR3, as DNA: TGTGCCAGCCAGGCGGGTGGGGGAGGGACTGAAGCTTTCTTT.

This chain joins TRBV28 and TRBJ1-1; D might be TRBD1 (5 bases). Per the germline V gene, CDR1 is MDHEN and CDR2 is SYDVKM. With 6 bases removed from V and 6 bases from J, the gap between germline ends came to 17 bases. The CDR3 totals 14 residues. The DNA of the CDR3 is TGTGCCAGCAGCCCCCCCAGGGATTGGTCTGAAGCTTTCTTT. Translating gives CASSPPRDWSEAFF.